Each of the 9 T cell receptor beta chains below was sequenced from the same sample in a study of Ad26.COV2.S vaccination and SARS-CoV-2 variants. Using immunoSEQ multiplex PCR, the repertoire was profiled, and TCRdb retains in-frame clones only, with some absent. The sample lists roughly 700,000 clones, roughly 90% seen once, with roughly 1.5% in the top ten. Treatment given: over 15 received Ad26.COV2.S at low or high dose, single or two shots; roughly five received placebo; per-sample allocation not given. Samples were taken on day 63 after the first vaccine or placebo injection. The specimen comprised peripheral blood, sampled in a trial of Ad26.COV2.S vaccine versus placebo. The receptors were sampled from a person between 18 and 65 years old who received the Ad26.COV2.S COVID-19 vaccine or a placebo.

The V and J genes are TRBV7-9 and TRBJ1-1, with TRBD1 matching 7 bases. V gave up 6 bases and J gave up 2 bases; unmatched junction bases: 6. Per the germline V gene, CDR1 is SEHNR and CDR2 is FQNEAQ (reference sequence). CDR3 length: 14 residues. In DNA, the CDR3 is TGTGCCAGCAGATCTACAGGGGCCAACACTGAAGCTTTCTTT. Translated, it gives CASRSTGANTEAFF.

The chain has TRBV9 and TRBJ1-5, with D possibly being TRBD1 (5 bases). The ends were cut back, 0 bases at V and 1 base at J, with 8 bases in the middle. The CDR3 loop spans 15 amino acids. CDR1 and CDR2 from the germline V gene are SGDLS and YYNGEE. Here the CDR3 DNA reads TGTGCCAGCAGCGTAGGGGGGGAGAGCAATCAGCCCCAGCATTTT. Protein product: CASSVGGESNQPQHF.

This clone was counted a single time. This chain joins TRBV9 and TRBJ1-6; 7 bases are a match to TRBD1. V trimming: 3 bases; J trimming: 0 bases; junction bases outside the gene matches: 9. The CDR3 is 18 amino acids. CDR1 and CDR2 from the germline V gene are SGDLS and YYNGEE. CDR3 nucleotide sequence: TGTGCCAGCAGCGGGAGGGACAGCCCGAGCTCCTATAATTCACCCCTCCACTTT. This codes for CASSGRDSPSSYNSPLHF. The full variable domain, completed using reference TRBV9 and TRBJ1-6, is DSGVTQTPKHLITATGQRVTLRCSPRSGDLSVYWYQQSLDQGLQFLIQYYNGEERAKGNILERFSAQQFPDLHSELNLSSLELGDSALYFCASSGRDSPSSYNSPLHFGNGTRLTVT.

J is TRBJ1-3 and V is TRBV18; 9 bases agree with TRBD1. V lost 5 bases, J lost 6 bases, and 5 bases stayed unmatched. Per germline, CDR1 KGHSH and CDR2 LQKENI. The length of the CDR3 is 14 residues. For the CDR3, the DNA is TGTGCCAGCTCAGCCACAGGGGGCGAAAACACCATATATTTT. This gives the protein CASSATGGENTIYF.

This clone was seen once. V gene TRBV14 combines with J gene TRBJ1-2; D gene unclear. Germline V lookup: CDR1 SGHDN, CDR2 FVKESK. This CDR3 spans 12 amino acids. V gave up 0 bases and J gave up 4 bases, with 3 bases separating them. The CDR3 is CASSQDPYGYTF. The CDR3 nucleotides read TGTGCCAGCAGCCAAGACCCCTATGGCTACACCTTC.

This clone was counted a single time. This chain uses TRBV27 with TRBJ1-3; D might be TRBD1 (6 bases). Trimming removed 4 bases at V and 1 base at J, with 8 bases between. The CDR3 contains 14 residues. CDR1 and CDR2 (germline): MNHEY, SMNVEV (reference sequence). CDR3 loop: CASSSQGSGNTIYF. The CDR3 DNA follows: TGTGCCAGCAGTTCGCAGGGGTCTGGAAACACCATATATTTT.

CDR3 coding DNA: TGTGCCAGCAGTCCCTCGGGTGGGGGATTTGGTGAAGCTTTCTTT. As protein: CASSPSGGGFGEAFF. The chain links TRBV2 to TRBJ1-1, with D perhaps TRBD1 (5 bases). The germline V gene encodes CDR1 SNHLY and CDR2 FYNNEI. With 5 bases removed from V and 7 bases from J, the gap between germline ends came to 20 bases. The CDR3 length is 15 residues.

This chain links TRBV7-2 with TRBJ2-1; TRBD2 matches 14 bases. J lost 8 bases, V lost 5 bases, and 8 bases had no gene match. Germline CDR1 is SGHTA and CDR2 is FQGNSA. CDR3 length equals 16 residues. The CDR3 loop is CASSPGTSGSRDEQFF. In nucleotides, the CDR3 is TGTGCCAGCAGCCCAGGGACTAGCGGGAGCCGTGATGAGCAGTTCTTC.

This clone was recorded once. This rearrangement joins TRBV5-1 to TRBJ1-4; D may be TRBD1 (6 bases). CDR1 and CDR2 (germline): SGHRS, YFSETQ. The V end lost 4 bases, the J end lost 7 bases, and 20 bases lay between the germline ends. The CDR3 has 16 amino acids. The CDR3 sequence is CASSITGQIQSEKLFF. The CDR3 nucleotides read TGCGCCAGCAGCATAACAGGGCAGATCCAGTCTGAAAAACTGTTTTTT.